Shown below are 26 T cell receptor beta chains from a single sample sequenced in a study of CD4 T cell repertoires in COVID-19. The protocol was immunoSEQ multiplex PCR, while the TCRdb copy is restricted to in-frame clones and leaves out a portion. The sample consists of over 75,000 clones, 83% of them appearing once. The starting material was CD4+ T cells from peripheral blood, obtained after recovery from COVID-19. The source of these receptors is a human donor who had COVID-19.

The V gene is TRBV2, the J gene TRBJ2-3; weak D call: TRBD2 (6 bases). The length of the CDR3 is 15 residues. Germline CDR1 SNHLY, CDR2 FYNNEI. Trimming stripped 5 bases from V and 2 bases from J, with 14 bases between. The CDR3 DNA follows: TGTGCCAGCAGTTTTACTAGCAGATACACAGATACGCAGTATTTT. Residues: CASSFTSRYTDTQYF.

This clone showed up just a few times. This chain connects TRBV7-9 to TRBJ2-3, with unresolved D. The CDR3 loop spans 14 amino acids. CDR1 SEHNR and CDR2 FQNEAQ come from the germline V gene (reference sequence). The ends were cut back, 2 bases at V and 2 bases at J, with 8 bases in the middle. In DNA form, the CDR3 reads TGTGCCAGCAGCTTACGGGCCTACACAGATACGCAGTATTTT. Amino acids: CASSLRAYTDTQYF.

CDR3 nucleotides: TGTGCCAGCAGCTTAGCATTGGGGCAATCCGGTGAAAAACTGTTTTTT. This gives the protein CASSLALGQSGEKLFF. The rearrangement links TRBV7-6 to TRBJ1-4, with D tentatively TRBD1 (5 bases). CDR1 is SGHVS and CDR2 is FNYEAQ in the germline V gene. The CDR3 has 16 amino acids. Trimming cost V 0 bases and J 7 bases, with 15 bases left between them. The whole variable domain, filled in from reference TRBV7-6 and TRBJ1-4, reads GAGVSQSPRYKVTKRGQDVALRCDPISGHVSLYWYRQALGQGPEFLTYFNYEAQQDKSGLPNDRFSAERPEGSISTLTIQRTEQRDSAMYRCASSLALGQSGEKLFFGSGTQLSVL.

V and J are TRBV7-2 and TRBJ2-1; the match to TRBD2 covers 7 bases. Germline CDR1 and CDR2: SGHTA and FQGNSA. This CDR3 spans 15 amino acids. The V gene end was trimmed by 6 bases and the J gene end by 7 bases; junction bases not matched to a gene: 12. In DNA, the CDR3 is TGTGCCAGCAGTTTTGAAGCGGGATGGAGGAATGAGCAGTTCTTC. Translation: CASSFEAGWRNEQFF.

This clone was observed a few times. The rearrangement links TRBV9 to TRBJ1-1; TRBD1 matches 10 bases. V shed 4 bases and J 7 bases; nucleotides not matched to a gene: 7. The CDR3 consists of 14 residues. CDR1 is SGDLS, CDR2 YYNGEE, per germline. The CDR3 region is CASSTWTGGGEAFF. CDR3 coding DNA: TGTGCCAGCAGCACTTGGACAGGGGGTGGTGAAGCTTTCTTT.

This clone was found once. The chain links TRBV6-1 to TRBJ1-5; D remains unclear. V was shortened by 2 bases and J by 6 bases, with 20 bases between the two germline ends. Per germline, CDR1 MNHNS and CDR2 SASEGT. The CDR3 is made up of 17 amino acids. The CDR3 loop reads CASSEWGGLPPSQPQHF. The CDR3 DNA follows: TGTGCCAGCAGTGAATGGGGAGGACTCCCCCCCAGTCAGCCCCAGCATTTT.

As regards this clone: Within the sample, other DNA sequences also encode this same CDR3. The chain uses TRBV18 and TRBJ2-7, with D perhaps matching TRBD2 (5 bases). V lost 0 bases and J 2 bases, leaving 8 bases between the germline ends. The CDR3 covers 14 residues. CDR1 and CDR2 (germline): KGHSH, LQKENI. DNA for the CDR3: TGTGCCAGCTCACCACCACCGGGGACCTACGAGCAGTACTTC. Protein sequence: CASSPPPGTYEQYF.

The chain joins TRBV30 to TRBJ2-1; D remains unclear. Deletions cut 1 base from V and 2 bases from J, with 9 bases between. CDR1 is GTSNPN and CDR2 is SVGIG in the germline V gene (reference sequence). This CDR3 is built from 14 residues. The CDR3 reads CAWSAPPTYNEQFF. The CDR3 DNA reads TGTGCCTGGAGTGCCCCTCCAACCTACAATGAGCAGTTCTTC.

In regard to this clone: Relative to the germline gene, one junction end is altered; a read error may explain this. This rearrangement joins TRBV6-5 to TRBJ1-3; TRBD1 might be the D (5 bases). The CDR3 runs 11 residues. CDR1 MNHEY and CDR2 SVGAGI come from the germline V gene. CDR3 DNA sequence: TGTGCCAGCAGCGATAAGGGGAAACGGGCGTTT. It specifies CASSDKGKRAF.

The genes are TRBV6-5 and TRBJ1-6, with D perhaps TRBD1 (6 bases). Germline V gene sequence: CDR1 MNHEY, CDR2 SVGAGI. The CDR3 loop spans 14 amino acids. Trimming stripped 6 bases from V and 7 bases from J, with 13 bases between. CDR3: CASSPTGYNSPLHF. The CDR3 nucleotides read TGTGCCAGCAGCCCGACAGGATACAATTCACCCCTCCACTTT.

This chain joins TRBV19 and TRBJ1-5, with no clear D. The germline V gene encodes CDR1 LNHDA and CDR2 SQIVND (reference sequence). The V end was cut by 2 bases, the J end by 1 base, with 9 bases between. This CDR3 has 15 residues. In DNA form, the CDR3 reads TGTGCCAGTAGTATAAGGGTAGGGAGCAATCAGCCCCAGCATTTT. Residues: CASSIRVGSNQPQHF.

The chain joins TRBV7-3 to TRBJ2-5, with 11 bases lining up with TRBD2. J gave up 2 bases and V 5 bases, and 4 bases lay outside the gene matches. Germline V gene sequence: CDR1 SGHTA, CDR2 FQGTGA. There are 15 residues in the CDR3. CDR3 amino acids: CASSLLAGVQETQYF. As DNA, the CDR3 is TGTGCCAGCAGCCTACTAGCGGGGGTACAAGAGACCCAGTACTTC.

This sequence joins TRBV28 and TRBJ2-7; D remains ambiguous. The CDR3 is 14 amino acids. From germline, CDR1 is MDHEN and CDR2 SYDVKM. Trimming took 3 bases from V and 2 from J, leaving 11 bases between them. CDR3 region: CASSFVGNTYEQYF. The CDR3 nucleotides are TGTGCCAGCAGTTTTGTCGGAAATACCTACGAGCAGTACTTC. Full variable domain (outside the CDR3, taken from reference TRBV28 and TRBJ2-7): DVKVTQSSRYLVKRTGEKVFLECVQDMDHENMFWYRQDPGLGLRLIYFSYDVKMKEKGDIPEGYSVSREKKERFSLILESASTNQTSMYLCASSFVGNTYEQYFGPGTRLTVT.

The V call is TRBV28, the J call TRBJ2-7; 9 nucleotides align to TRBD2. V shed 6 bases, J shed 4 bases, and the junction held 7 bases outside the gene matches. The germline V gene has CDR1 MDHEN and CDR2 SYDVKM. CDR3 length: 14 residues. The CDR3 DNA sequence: TGTGCCAGCAGACCAGCTAGCGGGGATTACGAGCAGTACTTC. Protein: CASRPASGDYEQYF.

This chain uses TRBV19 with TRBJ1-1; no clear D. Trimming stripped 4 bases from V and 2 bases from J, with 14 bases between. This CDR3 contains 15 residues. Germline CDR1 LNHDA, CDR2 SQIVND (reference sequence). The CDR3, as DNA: TGTGCCAGTAGTACCCCGGACCGCCGAAACACTGAAGCTTTCTTT. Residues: CASSTPDRRNTEAFF.

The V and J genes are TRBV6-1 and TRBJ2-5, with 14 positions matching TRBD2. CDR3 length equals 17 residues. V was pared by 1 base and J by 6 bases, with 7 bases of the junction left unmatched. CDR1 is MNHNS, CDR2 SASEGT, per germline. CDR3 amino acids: CASSEEYGTSGRKTQYF. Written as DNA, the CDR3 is TGTGCCAGCAGTGAAGAGTACGGGACTAGCGGGAGAAAGACCCAGTACTTC.

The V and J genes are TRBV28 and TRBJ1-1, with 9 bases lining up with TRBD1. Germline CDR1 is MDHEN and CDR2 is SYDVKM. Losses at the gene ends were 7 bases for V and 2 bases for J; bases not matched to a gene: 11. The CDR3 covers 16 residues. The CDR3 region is CASTQGQGDANTEAFF. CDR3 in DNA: TGTGCCAGCACCCAGGGACAGGGTGACGCCAACACTGAAGCTTTCTTT.

CDR3 sequence (DNA): TGTGCCAGCAACTATCAGGGGAACACTGAAGCTTTCTTT. As protein: CASNYQGNTEAFF. V and J are TRBV5-6 and TRBJ1-1; possibly TRBD1 for D (5 bases). CDR1 is SGHDT, CDR2 YYEEEE, per germline. The germline V and J ends were trimmed by 6 bases and 1 base, with 10 bases remaining between them. The CDR3 covers 13 residues.

Here the CDR3 DNA reads TGTGCCAGTCACCAACCGGGACACATCACAGATACGCAGTATTTT. This encodes CASHQPGHITDTQYF. The chain joins TRBV19 to TRBJ2-3; D is perhaps TRBD1 (6 bases). The V end lost 8 bases, the J end lost 2 bases, and 17 bases lay between the germline ends. This CDR3 has 15 amino acids. Looked up from germline, CDR1 is LNHDA and CDR2 is SQIVND (reference sequence).

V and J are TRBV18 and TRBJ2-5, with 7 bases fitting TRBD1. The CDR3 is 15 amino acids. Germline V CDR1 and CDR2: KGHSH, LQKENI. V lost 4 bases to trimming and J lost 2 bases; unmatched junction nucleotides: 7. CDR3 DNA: TGTGCCAGCTCACTCTCCGGGACAGCACAAGAGACCCAGTACTTC. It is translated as CASSLSGTAQETQYF. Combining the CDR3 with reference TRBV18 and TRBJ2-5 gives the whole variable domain NAGVMQNPRHLVRRRGQEARLRCSPMKGHSHVYWYRQLPEEGLKFMVYLQKENIIDESGMPKERFSAEFPKEGPSILRIQQVVRGDSAAYFCASSLSGTAQETQYFGPGTRLLVL.

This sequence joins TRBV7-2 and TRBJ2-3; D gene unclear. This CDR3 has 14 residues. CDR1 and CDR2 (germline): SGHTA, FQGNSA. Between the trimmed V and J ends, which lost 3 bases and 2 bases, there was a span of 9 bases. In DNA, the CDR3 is TGTGCCAGCAGCTTGGGAATCATCACAGATACGCAGTATTTT. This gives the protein CASSLGIITDTQYF.

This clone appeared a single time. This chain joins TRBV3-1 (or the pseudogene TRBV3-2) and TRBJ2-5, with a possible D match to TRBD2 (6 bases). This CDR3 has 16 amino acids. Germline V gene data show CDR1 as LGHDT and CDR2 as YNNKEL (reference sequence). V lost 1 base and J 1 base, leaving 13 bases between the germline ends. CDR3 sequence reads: CASSQGSGVRQETQYF. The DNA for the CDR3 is TGTGCCAGCAGCCAAGGCTCGGGGGTGCGCCAAGAGACCCAGTACTTC.

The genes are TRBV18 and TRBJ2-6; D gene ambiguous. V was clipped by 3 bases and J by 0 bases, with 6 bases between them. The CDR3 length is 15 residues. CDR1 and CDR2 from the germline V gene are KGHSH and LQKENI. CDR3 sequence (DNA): TGTGCCAGCTCACCTCTCAACTCTGGGGCCAACGTCCTGACTTTC. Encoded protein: CASSPLNSGANVLTF. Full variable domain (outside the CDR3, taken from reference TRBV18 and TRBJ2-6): NAGVMQNPRHLVRRRGQEARLRCSPMKGHSHVYWYRQLPEEGLKFMVYLQKENIIDESGMPKERFSAEFPKEGPSILRIQQVVRGDSAAYFCASSPLNSGANVLTFGAGSRLTVL.

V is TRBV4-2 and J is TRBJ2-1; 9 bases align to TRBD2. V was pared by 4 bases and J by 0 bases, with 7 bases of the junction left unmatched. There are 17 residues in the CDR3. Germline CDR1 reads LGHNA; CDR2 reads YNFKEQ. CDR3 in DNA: TGTGCCAGCAGCCCCCGGGCGACTAGCGGCTCCTACAATGAGCAGTTCTTC. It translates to CASSPRATSGSYNEQFF.

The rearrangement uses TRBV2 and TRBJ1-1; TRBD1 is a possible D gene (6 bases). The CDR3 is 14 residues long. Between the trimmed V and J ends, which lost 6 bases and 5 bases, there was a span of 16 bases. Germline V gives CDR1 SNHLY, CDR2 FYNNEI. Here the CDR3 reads CASSPRDIQTEAFF. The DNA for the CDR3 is TGTGCCAGCAGCCCCCGGGACATACAGACTGAAGCTTTCTTT.

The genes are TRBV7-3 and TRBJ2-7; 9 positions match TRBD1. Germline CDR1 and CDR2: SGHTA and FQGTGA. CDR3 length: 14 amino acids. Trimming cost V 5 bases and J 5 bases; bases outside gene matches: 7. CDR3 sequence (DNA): TGTGCCAGCAGCCCCACGGGACAGGGAAACGAGCAGTACTTC. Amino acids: CASSPTGQGNEQYF.